This TCR beta chain is drawn from a study of blood T cell repertoires in COVID-19. The wider study: Whether acute or convalescent, the COVID-19 samples came from the United States, Italy and Spain. In each case, the material was cDNA or gDNA derived from T cells, B-cell-depleted T cells, or PBMCs.

Methods used by the authors: Amplification from reference gene primers served as the basis for estimated nucleated cell counts. The method was immunoSEQ multiplex PCR; TCRdb's version includes in-frame clones alone and lacks a portion of them. V and J calls and clone size follow that table, whereas D and trimming were derived from the DNA. The table has about 40,000 clones, under 90% seen once; the top ten hold roughly a fifth. V lost 4 bases to trimming and J lost 0 bases, with 12 bases between them. The CDR3 length is 15 residues. Germline loops: CDR1 SGHTA, CDR2 FQGNSA. This receptor was identified in a man aged 45-65 years with active COVID-19. This chain connects TRBV7-2 to TRBJ1-1, with a weak D call TRBD1 (6 bases). Material for sequencing was peripheral blood. Here the CDR3 reads CASSWGQSLNTEAFF. CDR3 nucleotide sequence: TGTGCCAGCAGCTGGGGACAAAGCCTGAACACTGAAGCTTTCTTT. Full variable domain (missing parts from reference TRBV7-2 and TRBJ1-1): GAGVSQSPSNKVTEKGKDVELRCDPISGHTALYWYRQSLGQGLEFLIYFQGNSAPDKSGLPSDRFSAERTGGSVSTLTIQRTQQEDSAVYLCASSWGQSLNTEAFFGQGTRLTVV.